Sequencing of this T cell receptor beta chain was carried out in a study of blood T cell repertoires in COVID-19. Study information: Acute and convalescent COVID-19 specimens originated in the United States, Italy and Spain.

Assay: immunoSEQ multiplex PCR; the TCRdb copy retains only in-frame clones and omits some. The sample consists of about 250,000 clones, around 88% of them appearing once. Recruited during active infection, patients (from Seattle) were subsequently followed longitudinally. Germline V gives CDR1 MDHEN, CDR2 SYDVKM. The junction had 8 bases not matched to a gene; V was cut back by 5 bases and J by 7 bases. The CDR3 is 15 residues long. Only one count was recorded for this clone. The receptor's source is a woman under 40 with COVID-19, enrolled during active disease. V and J are TRBV28 and TRBJ1-2; 12 bases match TRBD1. The sequenced sample consisted of peripheral blood. The CDR3 DNA sequence: TGTGCCAGCAGTGATGTACCGGGACAGGGGGCTGGCTACACCTTC. Translating gives CASSDVPGQGAGYTF.